This T cell receptor beta chain was recovered during a study of blood T cell repertoires in COVID-19. Turning to the study itself: Sources were T cells, B-cell-depleted T cells, or PBMCs; the material itself was cDNA or gDNA.

In the original processing: Reference gene primer amplification yielded estimated nucleated cell counts. Using immunoSEQ multiplex PCR, the repertoire was profiled, and TCRdb retains in-frame clones only, with some absent. V and J calls and clone size are as listed in that table; D and trimming were resolved from the DNA. The sample lists about 260,000 clones, about four fifths occurring once. This clone was found once. The CDR3 sequence is 14 residues long. V shed 4 bases and J shed 7 bases, with 16 bases lying between them. CDR1 and CDR2 from the germline V gene are LNHNV and YYDKDF (reference sequence).

This chain uses TRBV15 with TRBJ1-2, with TRBD1 as a possible D gene (5 bases). The specimen was peripheral blood. This clonotype was sampled from a woman in her thirties or forties who had recovered from COVID-19. CDR3 sequence reads: CATSKGPSHGGYTF. The CDR3 nucleotides read TGTGCCACCAGCAAGGGGCCCTCCCACGGTGGCTACACCTTC.